This TCR beta chain was captured by sequencing in a study of cytomegalovirus exposure and HLA in healthy donors. Overall study results and limits: Subsequent analysis of the 110 or so validation repertoires found a tendency for first-cohort TCR clusters to co-occur.

The data were produced by immunoSEQ multiplex PCR, yet TCRdb's version contains in-frame clones alone and is incomplete. The sample carries under 300,000 clones, roughly 85% recorded once. In regard to this clone: Its antigen remains unknown.

The J segment lost 2 bases and the V segment lost 6 bases, leaving 4 bases of the junction unmatched. The germline CDR1 and CDR2 sequences are MDHEN and SYDVKM. This CDR3 region has 13 residues. This receptor was obtained from a woman in her late teens or twenties in good health and CMV-seronegative. The V and J genes are TRBV28 and TRBJ2-7; the match to TRBD1 covers 7 bases. The sample consisted of PBMCs. CDR3 bases: TGTGCCAGCAGCCGAGGACAGGCCTACGAGCAGTACTTC. Its protein product is CASSRGQAYEQYF.